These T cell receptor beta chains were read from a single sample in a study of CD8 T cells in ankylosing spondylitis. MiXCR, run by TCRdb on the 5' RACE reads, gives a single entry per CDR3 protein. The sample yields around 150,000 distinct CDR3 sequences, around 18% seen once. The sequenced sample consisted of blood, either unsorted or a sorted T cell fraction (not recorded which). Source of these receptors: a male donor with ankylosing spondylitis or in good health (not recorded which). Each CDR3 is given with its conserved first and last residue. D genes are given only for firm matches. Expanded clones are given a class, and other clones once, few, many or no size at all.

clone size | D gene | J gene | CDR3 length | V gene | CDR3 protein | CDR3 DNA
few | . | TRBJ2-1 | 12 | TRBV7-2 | CASTLFDNEQFF | TGTGCCAGCACCCTCTTCGACAATGAGCAGTTCTTC
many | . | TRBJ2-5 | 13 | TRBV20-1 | CSGPVDRLETQYF | TGCAGTGGGCCAGTCGACAGGCTGGAGACCCAGTACTTC
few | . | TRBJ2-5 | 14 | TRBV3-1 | CASSQGVTGETQYF | TGTGCCAGCAGCCAAGGAGTGACGGGAGAGACCCAGTACTTC
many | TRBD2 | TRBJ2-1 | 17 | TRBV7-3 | CASSLTTASGRNNEQFF | TGTGCCAGCAGCTTAACGACCGCTAGCGGGAGGAACAATGAGCAGTTCTTC
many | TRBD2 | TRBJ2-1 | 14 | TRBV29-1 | CSVPGTTNYNEQFF | TGCAGCGTTCCCGGGACTACGAATTACAATGAGCAGTTCTTC
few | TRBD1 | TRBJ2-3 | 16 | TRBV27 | CASSPGQGAVADTQYF | TGTGCCAGCAGTCCCGGACAGGGGGCGGTTGCAGATACGCAGTATTTT
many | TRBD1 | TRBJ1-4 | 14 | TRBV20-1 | CSARAGTVGEKLFF | TGCAGTGCTAGAGCCGGGACAGTCGGGGAAAAACTGTTTTTT
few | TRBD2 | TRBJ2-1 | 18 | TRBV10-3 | CAISESEGTSGSFNEQFF | TGTGCCATCAGTGAGTCGGAGGGGACTAGCGGGAGCTTTAATGAGCAGTTCTTC
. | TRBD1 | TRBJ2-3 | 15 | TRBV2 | CASSVGTGGADTQYF | TGTGCCAGCAGTGTTGGGACAGGGGGCGCAGATACGCAGTATTTT
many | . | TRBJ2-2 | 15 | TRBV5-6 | CASSLWLPYTGELFF | TGTGCCAGCAGCTTGTGGTTACCCTACACCGGGGAGCTGTTTTTT
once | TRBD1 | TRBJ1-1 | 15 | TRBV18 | CASSPSGQMNTEAFF | TGTGCCAGCTCACCCTCGGGACAGATGAACACTGAAGCTTTCTTT
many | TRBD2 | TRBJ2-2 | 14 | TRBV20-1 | CSARLAGATGELFF | TGCAGTGCCCGACTAGCGGGAGCCACCGGGGAGCTGTTTTTT
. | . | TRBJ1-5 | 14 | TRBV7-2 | CASSTGPNNQPQHF | TGTGCCAGCAGCACGGGACCGAACAATCAGCCCCAGCATTTT
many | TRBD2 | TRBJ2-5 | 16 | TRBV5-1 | CASSLGVGGEGETQYF | TGCGCCAGCAGCTTGGGCGTGGGAGGGGAAGGAGAGACCCAGTACTTC
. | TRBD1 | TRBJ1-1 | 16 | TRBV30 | CAWSVPRTGLRTEAFF | TGTGCCTGGAGTGTTCCAAGGACAGGGCTCCGCACTGAAGCTTTCTTT
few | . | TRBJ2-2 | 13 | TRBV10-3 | CAISRRNTGELFF | TGTGCCATCAGTCGCAGGAACACCGGGGAGCTGTTTTTT
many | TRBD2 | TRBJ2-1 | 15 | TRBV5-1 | CASSLVAGGFNEQFF | TGCGCCAGCAGCTTGGTCGCGGGAGGGTTCAATGAGCAGTTCTTC